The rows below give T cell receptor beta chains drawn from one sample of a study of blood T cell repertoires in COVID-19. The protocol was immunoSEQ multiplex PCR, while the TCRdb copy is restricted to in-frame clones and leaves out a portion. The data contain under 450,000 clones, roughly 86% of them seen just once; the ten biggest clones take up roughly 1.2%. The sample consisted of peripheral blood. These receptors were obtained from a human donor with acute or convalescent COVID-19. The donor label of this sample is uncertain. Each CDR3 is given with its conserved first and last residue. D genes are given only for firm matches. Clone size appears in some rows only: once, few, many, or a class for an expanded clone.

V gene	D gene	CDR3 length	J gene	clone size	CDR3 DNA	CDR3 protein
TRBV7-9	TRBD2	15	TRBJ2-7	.	TGTGCCAGCAGCCGGGATATCGGGAGGGTATACGAGCAGTACTTC	CASSRDIGRVYEQYF
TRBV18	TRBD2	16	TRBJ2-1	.	TGTGCCAGCTCACACACCCTAGCGGGAAGTGCGGATGAGCAGTTCTTC	CASSHTLAGSADEQFF
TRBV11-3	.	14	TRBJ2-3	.	TGTGCCAGCAGCTTGGGGCCTAGCACAGATACGCAGTATTTT	CASSLGPSTDTQYF
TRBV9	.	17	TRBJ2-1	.	TGTGCCAGCAGCGTAACCGTCCGGGAGAGCTCCTACAATGAGCAGTTCTTC	CASSVTVRESSYNEQFF
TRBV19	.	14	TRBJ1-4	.	TGTGCCAGTAGTAGAGTCAGGGCGGAAGAAAAACTGTTTTTT	CASSRVRAEEKLFF
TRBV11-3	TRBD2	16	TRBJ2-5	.	TGTGCCAGCAGCCTTGGACTAGCGGGAGGCCAAGAGACCCAGTACTTC	CASSLGLAGGQETQYF
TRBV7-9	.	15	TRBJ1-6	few	TGTGCCAGCAGCCGGGACACGACCTATAATTCACCCCTCCACTTT	CASSRDTTYNSPLHF
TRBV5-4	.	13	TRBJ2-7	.	TGTGCCAGCAGCTTGACGCAGGTCGACGAGCAGTACTTC	CASSLTQVDEQYF
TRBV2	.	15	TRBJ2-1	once	TGTGCCAGCAGCCCGCGGGGACAGACGATCAATGAGCAGTTCTTC	CASSPRGQTINEQFF
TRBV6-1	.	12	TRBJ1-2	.	TGTGCCAGCAGTGAATCGGACTATGGCTACACCTTC	CASSESDYGYTF
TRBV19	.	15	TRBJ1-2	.	TGTGCCAGTAGTTACCCGTCGACAGCGAACTATGGCTACACCTTC	CASSYPSTANYGYTF
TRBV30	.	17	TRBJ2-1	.	TGTGCCTGGAGTACCCCCCTTCGCACTTCGAGAGACAATGAGCAGTTCTTC	CAWSTPLRTSRDNEQFF
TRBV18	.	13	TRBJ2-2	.	TGTGCCAGCGCCGACATACGCACCGGGGAGCTGTTTTTT	CASADIRTGELFF
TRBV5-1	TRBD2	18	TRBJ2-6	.	TGCGCCAGCAGAGGGGAGGGCCAGGGTAGCACTGGGGCCAACGTCCTGACTTTC	CASRGEGQGSTGANVLTF
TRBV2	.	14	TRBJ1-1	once	TGTGCCAGCAGTGAACTCTGGACAGCCACTGAAGCTTTCTTT	CASSELWTATEAFF
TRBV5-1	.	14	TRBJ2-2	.	TGCGCCAGCAGCCCCAGGGGGAACACCGGGGAGCTGTTTTTT	CASSPRGNTGELFF
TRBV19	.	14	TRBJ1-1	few	TGTGCCAGTAAATTCGGGGCAGGGAGGAGTGAAGCTTTCTTT	CASKFGAGRSEAFF
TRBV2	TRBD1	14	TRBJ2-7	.	TGTGCCACGAGCGCCGGGACAGGGGGGATCGAGCAGTACTTC	CATSAGTGGIEQYF
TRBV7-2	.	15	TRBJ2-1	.	TGTGCCAGCAGCTTAGTTTTAAGCACGTACAATGAGCAGTTCTTC	CASSLVLSTYNEQFF
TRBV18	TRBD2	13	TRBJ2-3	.	TGTGCCAGCTCACCAACTAGCGTAGATACGCAGTATTTT	CASSPTSVDTQYF
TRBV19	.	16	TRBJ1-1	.	TGTGCCAGTAGTATCTCGGGGATTGGTATGAACACTGAAGCTTTCTTT	CASSISGIGMNTEAFF
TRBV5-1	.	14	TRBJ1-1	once	TGCGCCAGCAGCCGGCAGACAGGGAACACTGAAGCTTTCTTT	CASSRQTGNTEAFF
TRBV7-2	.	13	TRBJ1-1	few	TGTGCCACCGGTGGACAGATAAACACTGAAGCTTTCTTT	CATGGQINTEAFF
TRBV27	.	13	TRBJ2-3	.	TGTGCCAGCAGTTTCCTCAGAACAGATACGCAGTATTTT	CASSFLRTDTQYF
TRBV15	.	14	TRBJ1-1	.	TGTGCCACCAGCAGCGGACGGGAAGCGACTGAAGCTTTCTTT	CATSSGREATEAFF
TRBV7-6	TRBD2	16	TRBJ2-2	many	TGTGCCAGCAGCTTAGGACTAGCATCGAACACCGGGGAGCTGTTTTTT	CASSLGLASNTGELFF
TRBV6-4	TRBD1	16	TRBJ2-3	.	TGTGCCAGCAAAATGACAGGGGGGATGAGCACAGATACGCAGTATTTT	CASKMTGGMSTDTQYF
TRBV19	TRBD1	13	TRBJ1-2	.	TGTGCCTCTTTACCCTCGGGGACAGGGTACTACACCTTC	CASLPSGTGYYTF
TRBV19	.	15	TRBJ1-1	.	TGTGCCAGTAGTCCTTACACAGGGCCGAACACTGAAGCTTTCTTT	CASSPYTGPNTEAFF
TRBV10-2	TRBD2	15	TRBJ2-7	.	TGCGCCAGCAGTGAGGCTAGCGGGGGCCGGTACGAGCAGTACTTC	CASSEASGGRYEQYF
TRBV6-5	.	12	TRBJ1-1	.	TGTGCCAGCAGTTCTGGACACTTGCGAGCTTTCTTT	CASSSGHLRAFF
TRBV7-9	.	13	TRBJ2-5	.	TGTGCCAGCAGCTTACGACAGCAAGAGACCCAGTACTTC	CASSLRQQETQYF
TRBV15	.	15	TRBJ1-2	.	TGTGCCACCAGCTCCCAAAGGCGGGGGAACTATGGCTACACCTTC	CATSSQRRGNYGYTF